This TCR beta chain was profiled in a study of T cell responses to AZD1222 COVID-19 vaccine. The assay was immunoSEQ multiplex PCR, and TCRdb's table has in-frame clones only and misses some. Here the sample spans 150,000 to 200,000 clones, 85% to 90% being singletons. Germline trimming cut 4 bases from V and 10 bases from J; bases unmatched to any gene: 12. This CDR3 is built from 14 residues. Looked up from germline, CDR1 is SEHNR and CDR2 is FQNEAQ (reference sequence). Concerning this clone: What it recognizes is unknown.

General study points: Among vaccine-associated CD4 TCRs, coverage spanned spike, with dominance at 160-218 and 743-854. Vaccination with two AZD1222 doses was followed by a rise in Spike-specific TCR breadth and depth. A reported finding is that nearly half of spike-specific TCRs target unmutated variant regions. Just a handful of AZD1222 recipients tested seropositive at baseline.

This receptor was identified in an adult who received the MenACWY meningococcal vaccine as a control. The rearrangement joins TRBV7-9 to TRBJ1-2, with 7 bases identical to TRBD1. Material: peripheral blood, obtained 28 days after the second dose of the MenACWY control vaccine. The CDR3 DNA sequence: TGTGCCAGCAGCTCCCTATCGACAGGGATCGACTACACCTTC. Translating gives CASSSLSTGIDYTF.